This T cell receptor (beta chain) was found in a study of CD8 T cells in ankylosing spondylitis. Study-wide findings and caveats: From matched ankylosing spondylitis synovial fluid, disease-linked clones were reportedly recovered at significantly enriched levels. Reactive arthritis synovial fluid and blood were previously reported to contain some motif variants. It appeared that ankylosing spondylitis blood was characterized by a TCR beta motif of under ten highly homologous variants.

TCR beta libraries were made by quantitative 5'-RACE with molecular barcodes. TCRdb independently ran MiXCR on the 5' RACE reads; one entry per CDR3 protein. In the table there are 290,000 or so distinct CDR3 sequences, about a fifth of which are singletons. As concerns this clonotype: Its target is unknown.

The TCR comes from a female donor with ankylosing spondylitis or in good health (not recorded which). Sequenced: blood, either unsorted or a sorted T cell fraction (not recorded which).

The CDR3 loop is CASSSSGTEKETQYF. The CDR3 nucleotides read TGTGCCAGCAGCTCCTCCGGGACAGAGAAAGAGACCCAGTACTTC. This rearrangement joins TRBV7-7 to TRBJ2-5; 7 bases map to TRBD1. The CDR3 runs to 15 residues. V lost 4 bases and J lost 3; bases outside the gene matches: 8. Germline CDR1 is SSHAT and CDR2 is FNYEAQ (reference sequence).